A selection of T cell receptor beta chains follows, all from one sample in a study of shared clonotypes between healthy human individuals. The assay was immunoSEQ multiplex PCR, and TCRdb's table has in-frame clones only and misses some. The sample consists of a few million clones, just over 90% of them appearing once. Sample: naive CD4+ T cells from PBMCs. The receptors here all came from a man between 18 and 35 years old in good health. Some clones in this sample may be carry-over from other donors' samples. CDR3s leave out the opening cysteine and the closing phenylalanine or tryptophan.

J gene | V gene | CDR3 protein
TRBJ2-3 | TRBV20-1 | SPAVPDTQY
TRBJ1-5 | TRBV18 | ASSQEGANNQPQH
TRBJ1-5 | TRBV27 | AGDQPQH
TRBJ2-5 | TRBV18 | ASSPGAGGPSGTQY
TRBJ2-1 | TRBV7-9 | ASSRETYNEQF
TRBJ2-1 | TRBV9 | ASSRDPIGTYNEQF
TRBJ1-3 | TRBV7-9 | AKAGTSSGNTIY
TRBJ2-5 | TRBV5-4 | ASSLERGQTQY
TRBJ2-7 | TRBV6-5 | ASSYSPGGGYEQY
TRBJ1-5 | TRBV4-1 | ASSQLPKSPNQPQH
TRBJ2-3 | TRBV2 | ASSLQGTSTDTQY
TRBJ1-5 | TRBV18 | ASSPPGTGNQPQH
TRBJ1-2 | TRBV28 | ASSPSGNYGYT
TRBJ2-7 | TRBV9 | ASSATVGLYYEQY
TRBJ2-1 | TRBV2 | ASSEEQNYNEQF
TRBJ2-1 | TRBV29-1 | SVLTHGSVYEQF
TRBJ2-7 | TRBV7-8 | ASSFGVSYEQY
TRBJ2-5 | TRBV7-8 | ASRISGRTQETQY
TRBJ2-1 | TRBV18 | ASSDGGAKEQF
TRBJ1-4 | TRBV4-1 | ASSQEGGAAEKLF
TRBJ2-5 | TRBV7-9 | ASSSGRSGRAAETQY
TRBJ2-2 | TRBV9 | ASSARAGELF
TRBJ2-7 | TRBV2 | ASSEQGAGYEQY
TRBJ2-1 | TRBV7-3 | ASSFGAAYNEQF
TRBJ2-1 | TRBV7-2 | ASSLGQAHNEQF
TRBJ2-1 | TRBV18 | ASSPPRQGAPYNEQF
TRBJ2-3 | TRBV2 | ATRQIGGIPDTQY
TRBJ2-5 | TRBV15 | ATSQDRQETQY
TRBJ2-1 | TRBV6-5 | ASKALTSGNNEQF
TRBJ2-1 | TRBV2 | ASSLWTMYNEQF
TRBJ1-4 | TRBV21-1 | ATRGDKKGNEKLF
TRBJ1-1 | TRBV18 | ASSRRAGGMDTEAF
TRBJ2-1 | TRBV10-1 | ASSESLAGSYNEQF
TRBJ1-1 | TRBV28 | ASSPYRAKDTEAF
TRBJ2-5 | TRBV30 | AWSVTWGTGETQY
TRBJ2-5 | TRBV6-1 | ASSAYRGQQETQY
TRBJ2-3 | TRBV28 | ASGRGGALTDTQY
TRBJ2-5 | TRBV27 | ASPAGQY
TRBJ2-5 | TRBV5-1 | ASSLGRSNQETQY
TRBJ1-4 | TRBV5-1 | ASSLVIGSNEKLF
TRBJ1-5 | TRBV6-5 | ASSWGQGIQPQH
TRBJ2-7 | TRBV2 | ASSEGRGTGGYEQY
TRBJ2-4 | TRBV12-5 | ASASPLENIQY
TRBJ2-7 | TRBV2 | ASSEGWDSSYEQY
TRBJ2-1 | TRBV19 | ASSSTGTTFYNEQF
TRBJ2-3 | TRBV4-2 | ASLAGTTDTQY
TRBJ2-1 | TRBV11-3 | ASSSGSYNEQF
TRBJ1-1 | TRBV5-4 | ASSIGLEAF
TRBJ1-2 | TRBV12-5 | ASALSGGYGYT
TRBJ1-1 | TRBV30 | AWSVARNTEAF
TRBJ2-6 | TRBV7-2 | ASSLVFGGPGANVLT
TRBJ2-7 | TRBV27 | ASSLMGTRSYEQY
TRBJ2-1 | TRBV2 | AGGGQITSYNEQF
TRBJ1-4 | TRBV9 | ASSVGPATNEKLF
TRBJ1-1 | TRBV10-3 | AISESARPNTEAF
TRBJ1-2 | TRBV7-2 | ASSLVRAGGYT